The next 12 T cell receptor beta chains were all read from a single sample in a study of identical twins. From the 5' RACE reads, TCRdb called clonotypes with MiXCR, one entry per CDR3 protein. The sample has approximately 1.8 million distinct CDR3 sequences, about 31% seen once. The sequenced sample consisted of cord blood. The receptors shown here come from a newborn girl in good health.

This chain uses TRBV10-3 with TRBJ1-1, with 10 bases fitting TRBD1. Trimming at V came to 4 bases and at J to 4 bases, leaving 3 bases not matched to a gene. From germline, CDR1 is ENHRY and CDR2 SYGVKD. The CDR3 loop spans 14 amino acids. In DNA, the CDR3 is TGTGCCATCAGTGGGACAGGGGGGGGCACTGAAGCTTTCTTT. Translation: CAISGTGGGTEAFF.

This clonotype was found many times. The chain uses TRBV20-1 and TRBJ2-5, with no clear D. This CDR3 spans 15 amino acids. V was pared by 0 bases and J by 2 bases, with 13 bases between. CDR1 and CDR2 from the germline V gene are DFQATT and SNEGSKA (reference sequence). The CDR3 spells CSARDHGSTQETQYF. CDR3 sequence (DNA): TGCAGTGCTAGAGATCATGGGTCCACACAAGAGACCCAGTACTTC.

V and J are TRBV7-2 and TRBJ2-4, with no clear D. Trimming pared 1 base from V and 1 base from J, leaving 20 bases between. Per the germline V gene, CDR1 is SGHTA and CDR2 is FQGNSA. CDR3 length: 19 amino acids. The CDR3 is CASSLERRISPSAKNIQYF. The CDR3 DNA sequence: TGTGCCAGCAGCTTAGAAAGACGGATCTCTCCGTCGGCCAAAAACATTCAGTACTTC.

The rearrangement uses TRBV20-1 and TRBJ2-5; a weak D match, TRBD2 (6 bases). The DNA end favors TRBJ2-7, so the J call may be wrong. Per germline, CDR1 DFQATT and CDR2 SNEGSKA (reference sequence). CDR3 size: 14 residues. Here the CDR3 reads CSASPRGKGYEQYF. The CDR3 DNA reads as TGCAGTGCTAGCCCCCGCGGGAAGGGATACGAGCAGTACTTC.

This clonotype was counted ten times or more. One end of the junction fails to match germline, which may point to a read error. This chain links TRBV5-1 with TRBJ2-1, with 9 bases that match TRBD2. Per germline, CDR1 SGHRS and CDR2 YFSETQ. This CDR3 comprises 15 residues. The CDR3 DNA sequence: TGTGCCAGCAGTTTAGGCCTAGCGGGACACAATGAGCAGTTCTTC. Amino acids: CASSLGLAGHNEQFF.

This chain uses TRBV15 with TRBJ1-1; D not certain. V lost 3 bases, J lost 1 base, and 6 bases lay in between. Germline lookup yields CDR1 LNHNV and CDR2 YYDKDF (reference sequence). CDR3 size: 13 residues. The CDR3 bases are TGTGCCACCAGCAGTTACGAGAACACTGAAGCTTTCTTT. It codes for CATSSYENTEAFF.

This clonotype appeared many times. The rearrangement joins TRBV29-1 to TRBJ2-7; D uncertain. Trimming left V 4 bases short and J 1 base short, with 17 bases between. The CDR3 is made up of 15 amino acids. Germline V gene sequence: CDR1 SQVTM, CDR2 ANQGSEA. The DNA for the CDR3 is TGCAGCGTTGCCCCACCGGGCCCCGTTTCCTACGAGCAGTACTTC. It codes for CSVAPPGPVSYEQYF.

CDR3 residues: CAISPSETGYEQYF. The CDR3 nucleotides read TGTGCCATCAGTCCCAGTGAGACAGGCTACGAGCAGTACTTC. This chain joins TRBV10-3 and TRBJ2-7; tentatively, D is TRBD1 (6 bases). Germline loops: CDR1 ENHRY, CDR2 SYGVKD. This CDR3 is 14 amino acids long. Trimming removed 5 bases at V and 3 bases at J, with 14 bases between.

On this clonotype itself: An end of the junction differs from the germline gene, which may be a read error. This chain connects TRBV25-1 to TRBJ1-5, with D maybe TRBD1 (6 bases). From germline, CDR1 is MGHDK and CDR2 SYGVNS. The CDR3 is 17 residues long. CDR3 residues: CASSDGTMGGSNQPLHF. The CDR3 nucleotides read TGTGCCAGCAGTGACGGGACAATGGGGGGTAGCAATCAGCCCCTGCATTTT.

J is TRBJ2-7 and V is TRBV27; 7 bases align to TRBD2. Matching the DNA end better, TRBJ2-4 makes the J call doubtful. CDR1 is MNHEY and CDR2 is SMNVEV in the germline V gene (reference sequence). The CDR3 covers 16 residues. The CDR3 here is CASSLKGGWGGNIQYF. The CDR3 coding sequence is TGTGCCAGCAGTTTAAAGGGCGGATGGGGAGGGAACATTCAGTACTTC.

With respect to this clonotype: The missing conserved phenylalanine or tryptophan at the end of this CDR3 makes a read error likely. The genes are TRBV7-2 and TRBJ2-4; D is undetermined. TRBJ2-7 explains the end of the DNA better; the J call may be wrong. Germline-derived CDR1 and CDR2 are SGHTA and FQGNSA. The CDR3 is made up of 12 amino acids. The CDR3 DNA is TGTGCCAGCAGCTTAGCTGTCTACGAGCAGTACTTA. This translates into CASSLAVYEQYL.

The chain has TRBV7-2 and TRBJ2-5; 11 bases map to TRBD2. V shed 0 bases, J shed 4 bases, and the junction held 7 bases outside the gene matches. The CDR3 covers 17 residues. Germline V gives CDR1 SGHTA, CDR2 FQGNSA. The CDR3 loop is CASSLAARLAGGETQYF. The CDR3 DNA follows: TGTGCCAGCAGCTTAGCGGCGAGGCTAGCGGGGGGAGAGACCCAGTACTTC.